This T cell receptor (beta chain) was recorded in a study of blood T cell repertoires in COVID-19. At the level of the study: Whether acute or convalescent, the COVID-19 samples came from the United States, Italy and Spain.

J gave up 0 bases and V 2 bases, and 4 bases lay outside the gene matches. The germline CDR1 and CDR2 sequences are KGHDR and SFDVKD. CDR3 length: 16 residues. In the source study's methods: Amplification of reference gene primers provided the estimated nucleated cell counts. Here immunoSEQ multiplex PCR was the method, and the copy in TCRdb shows in-frame clones only, minus some. D and trimming were read from the DNA, whereas the V and J calls and clone size are those reported in that table. The sample records approximately 100,000 clones, 71% being singletons. Sequencing was performed on peripheral blood. The genes are TRBV24-1 and TRBJ1-2, with TRBD1 identical over 8 bases. This clonotype originated in a human donor with acute or convalescent COVID-19. The donor label of this sample is uncertain. The CDR3 nucleotides read TGTGCCACCAGTGATTCAGGACAGGGCGCTAACTATGGCTACACCTTC. Translating it yields CATSDSGQGANYGYTF.